This paragraph covers one T cell receptor beta chain sequence. There is no known antigen for this receptor. Base qualities are not at hand, and no much larger clone is one base apart. The cohort consisted of some 730 healthy bone marrow donors. At the time of sampling, all cohort members were nominally healthy, though unrecorded immune exposures were likely present. The donor was CMV seronegative and was included in the group of approximately 350 seronegative cohort members. Every donor gave a peripheral blood sample, and the peripheral blood mononuclear cells from that sample were used for TCR beta sequencing. The Qiagen DNeasy Blood Extraction Kit was used to extract genomic DNA from the blood cell samples. The data were taken from a study of cytomegalovirus exposure and HLA in healthy donors (dated by TCRdb to the late 2010s). The study in broad terms: In an earlier analysis of roughly 500 of the donors, 276 Gb of sequence data and approximately 120 million unique TCR beta sequences from about 180 million T cells were reported. All discovery cohort repertoires had been generated on a single sequencing platform. A later genetic analysis used genome-wide SNP genotypes for 398 of the 666 donors, treating that subset as a discovery cohort. HLA typing included class I and class II loci at four-digit resolution. To decide whether each TCR beta V gene segment behaved as functional or pseudogenic, an earlier analysis of 587 of the donors relied on high-throughput TCR beta sequencing. The study combined high-throughput TCR immunosequencing, statistical association of individual TCRs with disease status, and machine learning to predict cytomegalovirus infection status. The later analysis used no new phenotypic data to find candidate immune exposures, relying instead on TCR beta sequences and their occurrence across donors. Alongside the repertoire data, information on donor age, sex, ethnicity and CMV serostatus was compiled. In addition to the first cohort of approximately 670 subjects, a separate validation cohort of approximately 120 different subjects was used. On average, around 240,000 unique TCR beta nucleotide sequences were sequenced per donor among a few hundred genotyped donors of the cohort, with roughly 19% of those sequences being non-productive. A later analysis re-analyzed previously published TCR beta repertoires from 666 donors and added high-resolution HLA genotyping to study TCR occurrence patterns. The study aimed to test whether signatures of past pathogen exposure could be identified by cataloging public T cell receptors. The genetic ancestry cluster associated with self-reported Caucasian donors included roughly 84% of the roughly 380 genotyped donors. The number of donors typed differed by locus, with about 629-630 for A, B, C, DRB1 and DQB1, approximately 500 for DQA1, 600 to 610 for DPA1, and around 450 for DPB1. Roughly 300 gigabases of sequencing data and 70 million to 85 million unique TCR sequences were included in an early release covering about 700 HLA-typed donors. The study profiled the T cell repertoires of hundreds of subjects by immunosequencing and related them to cytomegalovirus serostatus. Several DR-DQ haplotypes were handled as single units for association and clustering because linkage in the cohort was strong.

The paper as a whole reports these results and caveats: According to a later genetic analysis, donors in an Asian-associated ancestry cluster had fewer N-insertions in productive TCRs than the roughly 700-donor mean. Cytomegalovirus status was reported to be diagnosed by the classifier with high specificity and sensitivity in both the original and validation cohorts. The presence/absence analyses assumed that sequencing depth was roughly uniform across donors, and that assumption may not be true. A later analysis found that most CMV-associated TCR beta chains appeared HLA-restricted, with HLA associations seemingly driven largely by CMV exposure. Assigning TCR associations to individual alleles was difficult when HLA alleles, especially DR and DQ, strongly co-occurred. The study listed 164 TCR beta chains as associated with cytomegalovirus. Linkage disequilibrium might explain the correlated functional status among segregating V segments, but an unknown experimental factor could not be ruled out. An association between a missense DCLRE1C variant and V-gene and J-gene trimming of TCR beta chains was found in a later genetic analysis and replicated in an independent cohort. A further reported finding was that TCR beta sequences accurately predicted the HLA-A and HLA-B alleles for most subjects in the first cohort. Because counts were too low, approximately 15 rarely observed V segments, including chromosome 9 orphons, were excluded from the earlier analysis of fewer than 650 of the donors. The only immune exposure information available for the cohort was CMV serostatus. Three of the identified cytomegalovirus-associated TCR beta chains were confirmed in vitro to be specific for cytomegalovirus antigens. The authors suggested that the approach could potentially be generalized to other disease states and immunological phenotypes. Because HLA typing was unavailable for some donors at each locus, only the typed subset was used in association tests. In a later analysis, about 16,000 TCR beta sequences were associated with specific HLA alleles at a false discovery rate of 0.05. The 87-base-pair reads could not distinguish some IMGT-functional V segments, including TRBV6-2 and TRBV6-3, so those segments were excluded. Several of the top co-occurrence clusters appeared to be linked to parvovirus B19, influenza, CMV and Epstein-Barr virus, according to a later analysis. Across donors, most TCR sequences were observed very rarely, whereas some public TCRs were present in many individuals. The cohort was sequenced for TCR beta chains only, and without alpha or paired-chain data the features that could be detected were limited. In a later analysis, the rate of TCR association differed among HLA loci, with DRB1 alleles having the most associated TCRs and HLA-C alleles having the fewest. In a later analysis, HLA-associated TCR beta chains were found to be more clonally expanded and to have lower generation probabilities than equally common non-associated chains. A group of highly shared sequence variants was considered likely to be a technical artifact of the sequencing pipeline. An earlier analysis of around 540 of the donors showed that most TCR beta V segments appeared in productive rearrangements either about 90% or about 30% of the time, which broadly matched IMGT annotations.

CDR1 and CDR2 were assigned from the germline V gene as SGHRS and YFSETQ. The CDR3 holds 16 amino acids from the cysteine to the phenylalanine. Only the CDR3 part of the read is kept: 48 bases, read in frame from the first base. V gives up 2 bases and J gives up 4 bases, and the segment between their germline ends measures 13 bases. Receptors were amplified or captured by the immunoSEQ multiplex PCR assay. For the multiplex PCR, a mixture combining 60 forward primers for TCR Vbeta segments and 13 reverse primers for TCR Jbeta segments was used. Amplification of the CDR3 region of rearranged TCR beta genes was performed with a multiplex PCR assay on genomic DNA. The amplified TCR beta libraries were sequenced on the Illumina HiSeq System as 87-base-pair reads. The authors' analysis ran thus. In a later analysis, some 80 million unique TCR beta chains were counted across the approximately 620 repertoires, and around 11 million of these chains were shared by at least two donors. Raw reads were error-corrected and collapsed into unique sequences with a nearest-neighbor algorithm that merged closely related sequences to remove PCR and sequencing errors. CDR3 sequences were aligned to IMGT reference sequences to assign V, D and J gene segments. For a sequence to be retained, a match of at least six nucleotides was required to both a V gene segment and a J gene segment. A rearrangement counted as productive if the CDR3 had no stop codons and remained in frame with V and J, and every other rearrangement counted as non-productive. CDR3 was defined by IMGT convention, running from the second conserved V-encoded cysteine to the conserved J-encoded phenylalanine. In an earlier analysis of more than 550 of the donors, sequences lacking an unambiguous match to a single V gene segment were excluded. An earlier analysis of several hundred of the donors called V segments functional above 56.7% productive rearrangements and segregating when the between-donor standard deviation exceeded 5%. A statistical classification framework was built for diagnosing cytomegalovirus status from the catalog of TCR beta chain sequences. V and J gene assignment, in a later analysis, came from comparing TCR nucleotide sequences with IMGT/GENE-DB human TR gene sequences. The TCRdist pipeline was used in a later analysis to assign CDR3 sequences and most-parsimonious VDJ recombination scenarios. In a later analysis, each TCR beta chain was defined by its CDR3 amino acid sequence together with its V-gene family, and reads lacking a unique V-gene family were excluded. A later analysis removed 592 highly shared, low-generation-probability nucleotide sequences to deal with suspected cross-contamination and a sequencing artifact. In a later analysis, a clonal expansion index for each public chain was calculated from normalized within-repertoire ranks of inferred template counts. A later analysis computed generation probabilities with a VDJ recombination model fitted to out-of-frame rearrangements, and checked the results against IGoR. A later analysis scored TCR-TCR, TCR-HLA and TCR-CMV co-occurrence with hypergeometric tests, applying a repertoire-size bias correction to TCR pairs. A later analysis estimated false discovery rates by permuting HLA or CMV assignments 20 times. In a later analysis, co-occurring TCRs were grouped with DBSCAN, and TCRdist sequence similarity was added when clustering was performed within HLA-allele-positive subsets. Repertoires with fewer than 30,000 or more than 120,000 public chains, plus five repertoires with anomalous nucleotide sharing, were excluded from co-occurrence clustering. TCRdb limited this immuneACCESS table to in-frame rearrangements with V and J called. A share of clones is missing; checked studies link under half to unresolved V genes, and the rest is unexplained. The DNA was the basis for D and trimming; V, J and clone size are from that table. A total of some 180,000 clones appear in this sample, around 75% of them only once. The top ten clonotypes cover 2.9% of the sample.

Sequenced sample: PBMCs. The sequence was obtained from a male donor in good health and CMV-seronegative. Rearrangement joined TRBV5-1 to TRBJ1-6, with a weak D call of TRBD1 (6 bases match). The DNA sequence is given as TGCGCCAGCAGCTTTTCCGGGACACCATATAATTCACCCCTCCACTTT. Its protein reads: CASSFSGTPYNSPLHF.